The next 7 T cell receptor beta chains were all read from a single sample in a study of identical twins. A single record per CDR3 protein comes from TCRdb applying MiXCR to the 5' RACE reads. This table holds 1.5 million to 2 million distinct CDR3 sequences, 32% found once. The specimen was cord blood. All receptors derive from a newborn girl in good health.

To note about this clonotype: A junction end diverges from the germline sequence, so it may reflect a read error. The chain employs TRBV2 and TRBJ2-1, with TRBD2 identical over 9 bases. This CDR3 spans 16 amino acids. Germline CDR1 and CDR2: SNHLY and FYNNEI. CDR3 residues: CAGSVVLAGKYNEQFF. CDR3 in DNA: TGTGCCGGCAGTGTTGTCCTAGCGGGAAAGTACAATGAGCAGTTCTTC.

This chain connects TRBV6-1 to TRBJ1-2; TRBD1 matches 8 bases. J gave up 7 bases and V 8 bases, and 12 bases lay outside the gene matches. Per germline, CDR1 MNHNS and CDR2 SASEGT. The CDR3 runs 14 residues. Written as DNA, the CDR3 is TGTGCCAGCGCGGGACAGGCCATGACTGGTGGCTACACCTTC. It specifies CASAGQAMTGGYTF.

CDR3 coding DNA: TGTGCCACCCAGAAGTGGGGGCCGGCTGAAAAACTGTTTTTT. This codes for CATQKWGPAEKLFF. V and J are TRBV2 and TRBJ1-4; D is perhaps TRBD1 (6 bases). Trimming cost V 10 bases and J 7 bases, with 19 bases left between them. CDR3 size: 14 residues. CDR1 is SNHLY and CDR2 is FYNNEI in the germline V gene.

This clonotype was counted a few times. The V gene is TRBV6-1, the J gene TRBJ2-7; the D gene could be TRBD1 or TRBD2 (5 bases each). Looked up from germline, CDR1 is MNHNS and CDR2 is SASEGT. The CDR3 loop spans 15 amino acids. V lost 6 bases and J lost 2, with 17 bases in between. The CDR3 spells CASRNPGRSTYEQYF. The CDR3 region has the DNA TGTGCCAGCAGAAATCCGGGACGGAGCACCTACGAGCAGTACTTC.

This clonotype has more than one count but fewer than ten. This chain connects TRBV6-6 to TRBJ2-1; TRBD1 agrees at 8 bases. The CDR3 runs 15 residues. Trimming removed 5 bases from V and 4 bases from J; junction bases left unmatched: 7. CDR1 and CDR2 (germline): MNHNY, SVGAGI (reference sequence). Written as DNA, the CDR3 is TGTGCCAGCAGTCGCCGGGACAGGAAGTACAATGAGCAGTTCTTC. This gives the protein CASSRRDRKYNEQFF.

For this clonotype: The CDR3 ends on some other residue instead of the conserved phenylalanine or tryptophan, so this is likely a read error. V is TRBV6-6 and J is TRBJ2-3; 8 nucleotides agree with TRBD1. V was pared by 6 bases and J by 1 base, with 6 bases of the junction left unmatched. From germline, CDR1 is MNHNY and CDR2 SVGAGI (reference sequence). CDR3 length: 15 amino acids. CDR3 DNA sequence: TGTGCCAGCAGGCGACAGGGGACGGGCACAGATACGCAGTATGTT. It specifies CASRRQGTGTDTQYV.

This clonotype was detected only a few times. V is TRBV4-1 and J is TRBJ2-5, with D perhaps matching TRBD2 (5 bases). Germline CDR1 is MGHRA and CDR2 is YSYEKL. The CDR3 length is 15 residues. V lost 1 base, J lost 4 bases, and 13 bases lay in between. The CDR3 reads CASSQVLAGGETQYF. CDR3 coding DNA: TGCGCCAGCAGCCAAGTCCTGGCGGGTGGAGAGACCCAGTACTTC.